This TCR beta chain was obtained from a study of blood T cell repertoires in COVID-19. TCRdb's table, derived via immunoSEQ multiplex PCR, lists solely in-frame clones and lacks some. The sample lists some 520,000 clones; approximately 89% were seen once. V gave up 3 bases and J gave up 0 bases, with 15 bases separating them. Germline CDR1 is SGDLS and CDR2 is YYNGEE. CDR3 size: 16 residues. This rearrangement joins TRBV9 to TRBJ1-2, with TRBD1 as a possible D gene (6 bases). This clonotype was sampled from a man younger than 35 with COVID-19, enrolled during active disease. Material for sequencing was peripheral blood. The CDR3 protein is CASSAGTLLPNYGYTF. The CDR3 coding sequence is TGTGCCAGCAGCGCCGGGACACTCCTTCCTAACTATGGCTACACCTTC.